This T cell receptor (beta chain) came from a study of graft-versus-host responses after intestinal transplantation. TCRdb's table, derived via immunoSEQ multiplex PCR, lists solely in-frame clones and lacks some. The sample shows 21,000 or so clones, 50% to 60% of them seen only once. This clone qualifies as medium-sized. Co-plated with roughly 200,000 CFSE-labeled responder cells were roughly 200,000 irradiated, violet-dye-labeled stimulator cells. This CDR3 has 14 residues. V lost 3 bases and J lost 1, with 9 bases in between. In germline, CDR1 is LNHDA, CDR2 SQIVND (reference sequence). J is TRBJ1-2 and V is TRBV19; tentative D call: TRBD1 (6 bases). The TCR sequence derives from a human patient who received an intestinal transplant. The starting material was alloreactive CD4+ T cells from a mixed lymphocyte reaction culture, obtained before intestinal transplant. Described subset: CFSE-low proliferating T cells sorted from roughly 6-day pre-transplant mixed lymphocyte reaction (GvH or HvG direction). CDR3 sequence reads: CASSIQGSNYGYTF. In DNA, the CDR3 is TGTGCCAGTAGTATCCAGGGGAGTAACTATGGCTACACCTTC.